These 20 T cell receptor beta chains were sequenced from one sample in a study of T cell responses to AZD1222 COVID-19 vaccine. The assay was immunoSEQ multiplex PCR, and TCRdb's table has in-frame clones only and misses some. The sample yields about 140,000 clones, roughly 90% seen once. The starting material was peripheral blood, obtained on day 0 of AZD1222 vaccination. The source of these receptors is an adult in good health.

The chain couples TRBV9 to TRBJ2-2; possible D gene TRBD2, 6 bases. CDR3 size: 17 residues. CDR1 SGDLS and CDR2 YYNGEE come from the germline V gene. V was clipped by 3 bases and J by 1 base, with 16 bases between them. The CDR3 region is CASSENPGDQNTGELFF. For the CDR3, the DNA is TGTGCCAGCAGCGAGAACCCGGGGGACCAGAACACCGGGGAGCTGTTTTTT.

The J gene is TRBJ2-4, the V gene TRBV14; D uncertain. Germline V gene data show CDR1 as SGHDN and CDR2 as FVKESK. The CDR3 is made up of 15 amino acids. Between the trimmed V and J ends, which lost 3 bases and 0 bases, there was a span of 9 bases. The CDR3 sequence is CASSQGDIAKNIQYF. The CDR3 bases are TGTGCCAGCAGCCAGGGCGATATAGCCAAAAACATTCAGTACTTC.

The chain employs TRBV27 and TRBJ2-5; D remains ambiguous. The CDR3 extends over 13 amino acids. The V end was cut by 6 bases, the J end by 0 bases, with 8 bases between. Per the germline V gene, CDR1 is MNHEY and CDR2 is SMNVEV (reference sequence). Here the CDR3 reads CASRGFYQETQYF. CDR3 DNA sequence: TGTGCCAGCAGGGGGTTCTACCAAGAGACCCAGTACTTC.

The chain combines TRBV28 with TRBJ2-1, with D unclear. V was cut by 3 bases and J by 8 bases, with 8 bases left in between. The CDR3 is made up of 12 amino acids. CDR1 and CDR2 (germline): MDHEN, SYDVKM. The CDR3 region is CASSFFGYEQFF. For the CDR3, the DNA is TGTGCCAGCAGTTTTTTCGGATATGAGCAGTTCTTC.

The CDR3 region has the DNA TGTGCCAGCAGCTTTAGAGCGGGGGACACCGGGGAGCTGTTTTTT. Translated, it gives CASSFRAGDTGELFF. The J gene is TRBJ2-2, the V gene TRBV4-2, with 8 bases fitting TRBD2. The V and J ends lost 5 bases and 3 bases, in that order; junction bases with no gene match: 5. Looked up from germline, CDR1 is LGHNA and CDR2 is YNFKEQ. The CDR3 has 15 amino acids.

In DNA, the CDR3 is TGTGCCAGCAGCGTAGGAGTCGGGACAGGCTCTGGAAACACCATATATTTT. Translation: CASSVGVGTGSGNTIYF. The chain combines TRBV9 with TRBJ1-3; 8 nucleotides agree with TRBD1. Trimming removed 0 bases from V and 0 bases from J; junction bases left unmatched: 5. This CDR3 contains 17 residues. CDR1 SGDLS and CDR2 YYNGEE come from the germline V gene.

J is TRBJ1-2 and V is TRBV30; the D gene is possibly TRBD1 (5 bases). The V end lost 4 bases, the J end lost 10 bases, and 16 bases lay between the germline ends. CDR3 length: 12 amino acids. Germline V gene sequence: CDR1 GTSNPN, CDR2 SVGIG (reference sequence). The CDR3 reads CAWKVGWGPYTF. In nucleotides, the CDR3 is TGTGCCTGGAAGGTGGGGTGGGGACCCTACACCTTC.

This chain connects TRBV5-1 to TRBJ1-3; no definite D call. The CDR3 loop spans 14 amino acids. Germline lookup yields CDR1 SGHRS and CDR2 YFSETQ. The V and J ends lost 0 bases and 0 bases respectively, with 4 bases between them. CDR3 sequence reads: CASSLAASGNTIYF. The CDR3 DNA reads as TGCGCCAGCAGCTTGGCAGCCTCTGGAAACACCATATATTTT. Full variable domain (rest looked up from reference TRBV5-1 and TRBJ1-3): KAGVTQTPRYLIKTRGQQVTLSCSPISGHRSVSWYQQTPGQGLQFLFEYFSETQRNKGNFPGRFSGRQFSNSRSEMNVSTLELGDSALYLCASSLAASGNTIYFGEGSWLTVV.

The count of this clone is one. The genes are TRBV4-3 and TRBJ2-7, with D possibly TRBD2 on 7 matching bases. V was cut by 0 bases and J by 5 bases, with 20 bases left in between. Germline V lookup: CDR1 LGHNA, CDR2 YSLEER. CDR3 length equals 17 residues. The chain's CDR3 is CASSQDLPGGSLNEQYF. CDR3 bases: TGCGCCAGCAGCCAAGATCTTCCGGGGGGCTCCCTCAACGAGCAGTACTTC.

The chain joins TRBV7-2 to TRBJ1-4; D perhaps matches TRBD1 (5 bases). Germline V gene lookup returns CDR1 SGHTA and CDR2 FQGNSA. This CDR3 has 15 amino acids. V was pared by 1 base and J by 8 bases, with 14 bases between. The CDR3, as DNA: TGTGCCAGCAGCTTAGTGGTAGGGGTGAAGGAAAAACTGTTTTTT. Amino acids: CASSLVVGVKEKLFF.

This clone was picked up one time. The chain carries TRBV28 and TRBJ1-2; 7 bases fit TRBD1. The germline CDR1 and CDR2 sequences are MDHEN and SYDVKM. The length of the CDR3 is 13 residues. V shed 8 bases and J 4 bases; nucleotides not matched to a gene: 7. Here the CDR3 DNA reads TGTGCCAGCCGAACCGGGACAGTCTATGGCTACACCTTC. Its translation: CASRTGTVYGYTF.

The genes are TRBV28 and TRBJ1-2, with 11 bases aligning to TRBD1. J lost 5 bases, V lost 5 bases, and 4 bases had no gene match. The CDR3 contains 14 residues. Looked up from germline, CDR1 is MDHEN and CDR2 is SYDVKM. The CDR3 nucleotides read TGTGCCAGCAGTCCCTGGGACAGGGGGTATGGCTACACCTTC. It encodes CASSPWDRGYGYTF.

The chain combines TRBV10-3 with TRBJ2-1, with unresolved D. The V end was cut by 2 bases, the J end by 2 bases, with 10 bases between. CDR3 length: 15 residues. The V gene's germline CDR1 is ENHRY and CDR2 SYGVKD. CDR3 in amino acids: CAISEAAWPYNEQFF. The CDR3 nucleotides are TGTGCCATCAGTGAGGCAGCCTGGCCCTACAATGAGCAGTTCTTC.

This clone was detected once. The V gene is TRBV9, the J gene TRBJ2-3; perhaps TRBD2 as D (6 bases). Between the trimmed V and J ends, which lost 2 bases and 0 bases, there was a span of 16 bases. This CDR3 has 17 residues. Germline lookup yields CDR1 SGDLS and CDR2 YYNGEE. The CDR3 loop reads CASSVTPGGTSTDTQYF. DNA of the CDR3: TGTGCCAGCAGCGTGACCCCCGGGGGAACTAGCACAGATACGCAGTATTTT.

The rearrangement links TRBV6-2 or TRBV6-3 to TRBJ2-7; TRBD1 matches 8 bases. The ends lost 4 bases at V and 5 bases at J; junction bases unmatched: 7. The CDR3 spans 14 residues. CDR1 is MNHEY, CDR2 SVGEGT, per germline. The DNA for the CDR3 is TGTGCCAGCAGTTTTCAGGGGGCTCTAAACGAGCAGTACTTC. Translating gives CASSFQGALNEQYF.

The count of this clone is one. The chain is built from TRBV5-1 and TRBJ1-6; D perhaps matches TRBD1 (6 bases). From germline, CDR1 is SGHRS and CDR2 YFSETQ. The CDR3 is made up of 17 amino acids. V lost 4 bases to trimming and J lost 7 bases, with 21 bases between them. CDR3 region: CASSPDLSTGPNSPLHF. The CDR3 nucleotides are TGCGCCAGCAGCCCAGACCTTTCGACAGGTCCAAATTCACCCCTCCACTTT.

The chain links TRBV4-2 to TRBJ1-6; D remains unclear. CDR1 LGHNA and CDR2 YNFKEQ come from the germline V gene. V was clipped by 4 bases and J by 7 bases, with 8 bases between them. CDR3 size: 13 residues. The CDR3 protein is CASSLLTNSPLHF. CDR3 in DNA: TGTGCCAGCAGCCTACTAACGAATTCACCCCTCCACTTT.

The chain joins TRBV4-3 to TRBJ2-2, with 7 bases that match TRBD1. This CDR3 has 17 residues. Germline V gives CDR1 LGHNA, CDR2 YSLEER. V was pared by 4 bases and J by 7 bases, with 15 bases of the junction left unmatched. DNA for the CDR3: TGCGCCAGCAGCCGGACACTCGCAGGGGGTCGGGGCGGGGAGCTGTTTTTT. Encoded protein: CASSRTLAGGRGGELFF.

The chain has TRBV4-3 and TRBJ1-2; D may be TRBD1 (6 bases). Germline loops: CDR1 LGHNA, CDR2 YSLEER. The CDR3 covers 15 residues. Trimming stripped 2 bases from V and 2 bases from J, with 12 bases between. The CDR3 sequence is CASSQSLRGNYGYTF. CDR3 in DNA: TGCGCCAGCAGCCAATCCCTGAGGGGGAACTATGGCTACACCTTC.

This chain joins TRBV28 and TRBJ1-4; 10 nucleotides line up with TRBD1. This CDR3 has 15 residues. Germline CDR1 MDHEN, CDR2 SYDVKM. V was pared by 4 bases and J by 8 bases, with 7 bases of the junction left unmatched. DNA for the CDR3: TGTGCCAGCAGTTACACCGGGACAGGGGCAGAAAAACTGTTTTTT. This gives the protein CASSYTGTGAEKLFF.